What follows is one T cell receptor (beta chain) and its context. The data are from a study of cytomegalovirus exposure and HLA in healthy donors. Per germline, CDR1 DFQATT and CDR2 SNEGSKA (reference sequence). This CDR3 is 11 amino acids long. V dropped 8 bases and J dropped 8 bases, with 15 bases sitting between them. PCR primers comprised 60 Vbeta and 13 Jbeta primers. Sequencing used immunoSEQ multiplex PCR; TCRdb keeps in-frame clones, though not all of them. The table lists under 150,000 clones, more than 70% of them singletons. This receptor was obtained from a man in his fifties or sixties in good health and CMV-seropositive. V and J are TRBV20-1 and TRBJ2-5; no definite D call. The sequenced material came from PBMCs. The CDR3 reads CSCDILGTQYF. The CDR3, as DNA: TGCAGTTGTGACATTCTCGGTACCCAGTACTTC.